These 25 T cell receptor beta chains were all obtained from the same sample, sequenced in a study of PD-L1 blockade in urothelial cancer. The time point here: pretreatment peripheral blood. Sequenced by immunoSEQ multiplex PCR; TCRdb stores in-frame clones only, minus some. The sample holds about 52,000 clones, 75% to 90% seen once. The specimen was PBMCs, collected around atezolizumab (anti-PD-L1) treatment. The origin of the receptors is a man aged 45 to 65 with urothelial cancer.

About this clone: A read error may account for a junction end that differs from germline. The chain carries TRBV5-1 and TRBJ2-1, with 8 bases fitting TRBD1. The CDR3 is 13 amino acids. CDR1 is SGHRS and CDR2 is YFSETQ in the germline V gene. The CDR3 nucleotides are TGCGCCAGCAGCTTGGACTCTAGGACAGGGATGATCTTC. This sequence encodes CASSLDSRTGMIF.

With respect to this clone: This specimen includes other DNA sequences encoding the same CDR3. The chain joins TRBV6-1 to TRBJ1-2; 7 bases fit TRBD1. V dropped 6 bases and J dropped 2; count of bases not matched to a gene: 9. From germline, CDR1 is MNHNS and CDR2 SASEGT. The CDR3 spans 15 residues. The chain's CDR3 is CASSDEAQGNYGYTF. CDR3 DNA sequence: TGTGCCAGCAGCGACGAGGCACAGGGGAACTATGGCTACACCTTC.

This clone occurred once. This chain joins TRBV9 and TRBJ2-7; 12 bases agree with TRBD2. The trim removed 3 bases at V and 4 bases at J, leaving 5 bases unmatched. From germline, CDR1 is SGDLS and CDR2 YYNGEE. The CDR3 spans 15 residues. CDR3 nucleotide sequence: TGTGCCAGCAGCGAGGGGACTAGCGGGCTATACGAGCAGTACTTC. It is translated as CASSEGTSGLYEQYF.

CDR3 amino acids: CASSQEGLAGGGTDTQYF. The CDR3 DNA follows: TGCGCCAGCAGCCAAGAAGGATTAGCGGGAGGGGGCACAGATACGCAGTATTTT. The chain is built from TRBV4-3 and TRBJ2-3, with 11 bases aligning to TRBD2. The germline CDR1 and CDR2 sequences are LGHNA and YSLEER. J lost 1 base, V lost 0 bases, and 6 bases had no gene match. The CDR3 contains 18 residues.

This chain links TRBV5-5 with TRBJ2-7, with TRBD2 as a possible D gene (6 bases). CDR3 length: 16 amino acids. V was shortened by 0 bases and J by 1 base, with 14 bases between the two germline ends. Per germline, CDR1 SGHKS and CDR2 YYEKEE (reference sequence). The CDR3 DNA sequence: TGTGCCAGCAGCTTGGCTCCGGGAGACATATCCTACGAGCAGTACTTC. It encodes CASSLAPGDISYEQYF.

The chain combines TRBV10-1 with TRBJ2-7, with 12 bases matching TRBD1. This CDR3 has 17 residues. The V and J ends lost 2 bases and 5 bases, in that order; junction bases with no gene match: 10. Germline CDR1 WNHNN, CDR2 SYGVQD (reference sequence). This CDR3 reads CASSELFRDRGRNEQYF. In DNA, the CDR3 is TGCGCCAGCAGTGAGCTCTTCCGGGACAGGGGGCGCAACGAGCAGTACTTC.

The genes are TRBV7-6 and TRBJ2-7; D is possibly TRBD1 (6 bases). Germline lookup yields CDR1 SGHVS and CDR2 FNYEAQ. Trimming left V 4 bases short and J 2 bases short, with 9 bases between. The CDR3 totals 13 residues. The chain's CDR3 is CASSWGQTYEQYF. In DNA form, the CDR3 reads TGTGCCAGCAGCTGGGGACAAACCTACGAGCAGTACTTC.

This clone was counted a single time. This rearrangement joins TRBV9 to TRBJ2-5, with D possibly matching TRBD2 (6 bases). CDR1 is SGDLS, CDR2 YYNGEE, per germline. The CDR3 totals 13 residues. V lost 7 bases and J 3 bases, leaving 13 bases between the germline ends. The CDR3 nucleotides read TGTGCCAGCGGGTACGGGGGAGAAGAGACCCAGTACTTC. Its protein is CASGYGGEETQYF.

The rearrangement joins TRBV5-8 to TRBJ1-2, with D tentatively TRBD1 (5 bases). Germline CDR1 is SGHTS and CDR2 is YDEGEE. The CDR3 is 11 amino acids. Trimming took off 2 bases at V and 6 bases at J, with 5 bases between the two ends. The CDR3 loop reads CASSFRDGYTF. The CDR3 DNA reads as TGTGCCAGCAGCTTCAGGGATGGCTACACCTTC.

This clone showed up just a few times. CDR3 sequence: CASISGTGREKLFF. The CDR3 region has the DNA TGTGCCAGTATCTCCGGGACAGGTCGCGAAAAACTGTTTTTT. The chain has TRBV19 and TRBJ1-4; 8 bases map to TRBD1. The ends lost 7 bases at V and 8 bases at J; junction bases unmatched: 9. CDR1 LNHDA and CDR2 SQIVND come from the germline V gene (reference sequence). The CDR3 is 14 amino acids.

The V and J genes are TRBV5-1 and TRBJ2-1, with 7 bases aligning to TRBD2. Germline trimming cut 3 bases from V and 0 bases from J; bases unmatched to any gene: 6. Germline lookup yields CDR1 SGHRS and CDR2 YFSETQ. This CDR3 has 16 residues. The DNA of the CDR3 is TGCGCCAGCAGCTCGGCGGGAGCCGGCTCCTACAATGAGCAGTTCTTC. Translated: CASSSAGAGSYNEQFF.

The chain is built from TRBV4-2 and TRBJ2-1; 11 bases are shared with TRBD2. CDR1 and CDR2 (germline): LGHNA, YNFKEQ. Trimming took 0 bases from V and 9 from J; bases not matched to a gene: 4. The CDR3 contains 15 residues. CDR3 sequence: CASSQDSGGASEQFF. Written as DNA, the CDR3 is TGTGCCAGCAGCCAAGATAGCGGGGGGGCTTCTGAGCAGTTCTTC.

Here the CDR3 DNA reads TGTGCCAGCAGCTCAGGGAAGACGGAGACCCAGTACTTC. Translated, it gives CASSSGKTETQYF. V and J are TRBV7-3 and TRBJ2-5, with D possibly matching TRBD1 (5 bases). This CDR3 region has 13 residues. Trimming pared 4 bases from V and 5 bases from J, leaving 11 bases between. CDR1 SGHTA and CDR2 FQGTGA come from the germline V gene.

This clone was seen a handful of times. V and J are TRBV27 and TRBJ1-5; 12 bases match TRBD1. The CDR3 contains 15 residues. Germline V gene lookup returns CDR1 MNHEY and CDR2 SMNVEV (reference sequence). Germline trimming cut 4 bases from V and 6 bases from J; bases unmatched to any gene: 4. CDR3 amino acids: CASSSGQGAGQPQHF. In DNA form, the CDR3 reads TGTGCCAGCAGTTCGGGACAGGGGGCTGGTCAGCCCCAGCATTTT.

The V gene is TRBV30, the J gene TRBJ1-2, with D possibly matching TRBD1 (5 bases). CDR3 length equals 13 residues. The germline CDR1 and CDR2 sequences are GTSNPN and SVGIG (reference sequence). V lost 0 bases, J lost 8 bases, and 13 bases lay in between. CDR3 region: CAWSVRQGDGYTF. DNA for the CDR3: TGTGCCTGGAGTGTACGGCAGGGTGACGGCTACACCTTC.

The rearrangement uses TRBV7-6 and TRBJ2-6; 8 nucleotides match TRBD2. Germline-derived CDR1 and CDR2 are SGHVS and FNYEAQ. This CDR3 comprises 18 residues. Trimming took 2 bases from V and 0 from J; bases not matched to a gene: 6. In nucleotides, the CDR3 is TGTGCCAGCAGCTTATTCAGCGGGGGAGTCTCTGGGGCCAACGTCCTGACTTTC. This codes for CASSLFSGGVSGANVLTF.

V and J are TRBV6-5 and TRBJ2-3; a possible D gene is TRBD2 (6 bases). V lost 2 bases, J lost 7 bases, and 19 bases lay in between. The CDR3 runs 16 residues. CDR1 is MNHEY, CDR2 SVGAGI, per germline. The CDR3 DNA reads as TGTGCCAGCAGTTACCCCGGGGGTAGCACACCCAATACGCAGTATTTT. As protein: CASSYPGGSTPNTQYF.

The CDR3 nucleotides read TGTGCCAGTAGTATAGCGAGACAGCCCTCACGCAACTATGGCTACACCTTC. It encodes CASSIARQPSRNYGYTF. This chain joins TRBV19 and TRBJ1-2, with a possible D match to TRBD1 (5 bases). The V end lost 1 base, the J end lost 2 bases, and 17 bases lay between the germline ends. The length of the CDR3 is 17 residues. The germline V gene has CDR1 LNHDA and CDR2 SQIVND (reference sequence).

The chain couples TRBV21-1 to TRBJ1-5; TRBD1, the table's D call, lacks a check against the DNA. TRBV21-1 is marked as a pseudogene. The CDR3 totals 12 residues. The CDR3 sequence: CAKLDRPQPQHF. Written as DNA, the CDR3 is TGTGCCAAGCTGGACAGACCTCAGCCCCAGCATTTT.

The rearrangement links TRBV7-9 to TRBJ1-5, with D maybe TRBD1 (5 bases). The V gene's germline CDR1 is SEHNR and CDR2 FQNEAQ (reference sequence). The CDR3 is made up of 16 amino acids. V lost 2 bases to trimming and J lost 7 bases, with 18 bases between them. The chain's CDR3 is CASSLYSRGSSQPQHF. CDR3 in DNA: TGTGCCAGCAGCTTATATTCGCGGGGGAGCAGCCAGCCCCAGCATTTT.

The rearrangement uses TRBV6-8 and TRBJ1-1, with 12 nucleotides matching TRBD1. The CDR3 has 15 amino acids. In germline, CDR1 is MNHGY, CDR2 SAAAGT. J lost 1 base, V lost 11 bases, and 8 bases had no gene match. CDR3 region: CAPWDRGQRNTEAFF. As DNA, the CDR3 is TGTGCCCCATGGGACAGGGGGCAAAGGAACACTGAAGCTTTCTTT.

The rearrangement links TRBV10-2 to TRBJ2-1, with 9 bases matching TRBD2. Germline trimming cut 6 bases from V and 2 bases from J; bases unmatched to any gene: 8. The CDR3 spans 16 residues. CDR1 is WSHSY and CDR2 is SAAADI in the germline V gene. Written as DNA, the CDR3 is TGCGCCAGCAGAGATCCGGCGGGGGGGACCTACAATGAGCAGTTCTTC. It encodes CASRDPAGGTYNEQFF.

This sequence joins TRBV7-9 and TRBJ2-1; the match to TRBD2 covers 14 bases. The ends lost 0 bases at V and 5 bases at J; junction bases unmatched: 6. Per the germline V gene, CDR1 is SEHNR and CDR2 is FQNEAQ (reference sequence). The CDR3 contains 18 residues. The CDR3 bases are TGTGCCAGCAGCTTAGCGGGGACTAGCGGGGGTTTTAACAATGAGCAGTTCTTC. It specifies CASSLAGTSGGFNNEQFF.

The rearrangement uses TRBV27 and TRBJ2-5; D is perhaps TRBD2 (7 bases). The V end lost 3 bases, the J end lost 5 bases, and 13 bases lay between the germline ends. The CDR3 length is 14 residues. Germline lookup yields CDR1 MNHEY and CDR2 SMNVEV (reference sequence). The chain's CDR3 is CASSLRGPGETQYF. Written as DNA, the CDR3 is TGTGCCAGCAGTTTGCGGGGGCCGGGGGAGACCCAGTACTTC.

In its sample, this clone was seen once. This chain joins TRBV7-9 and TRBJ2-1, with 12 positions matching TRBD1. The CDR3 totals 16 residues. J gave up 14 bases and V 4 bases, and 15 bases lay outside the gene matches. CDR1 and CDR2 (germline): SEHNR, FQNEAQ (reference sequence). This chain's CDR3 is CASSSPAGTGGSIEFF. DNA of the CDR3: TGTGCCAGCAGCTCCCCCGCCGGGACAGGGGGCTCAATAGAGTTCTTC.